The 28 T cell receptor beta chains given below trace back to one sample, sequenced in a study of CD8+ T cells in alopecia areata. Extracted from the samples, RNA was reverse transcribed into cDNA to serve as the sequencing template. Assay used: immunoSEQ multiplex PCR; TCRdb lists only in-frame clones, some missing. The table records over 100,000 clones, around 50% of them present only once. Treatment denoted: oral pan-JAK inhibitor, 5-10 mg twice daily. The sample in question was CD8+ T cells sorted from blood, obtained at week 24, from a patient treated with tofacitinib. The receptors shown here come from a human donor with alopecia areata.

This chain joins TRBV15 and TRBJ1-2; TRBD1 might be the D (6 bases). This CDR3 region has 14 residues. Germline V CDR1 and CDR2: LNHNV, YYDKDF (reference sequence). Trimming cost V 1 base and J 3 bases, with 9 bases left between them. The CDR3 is CATSRVDRYYGYTF. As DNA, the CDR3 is TGTGCCACCAGCAGAGTCGACAGGTACTATGGCTACACCTTC.

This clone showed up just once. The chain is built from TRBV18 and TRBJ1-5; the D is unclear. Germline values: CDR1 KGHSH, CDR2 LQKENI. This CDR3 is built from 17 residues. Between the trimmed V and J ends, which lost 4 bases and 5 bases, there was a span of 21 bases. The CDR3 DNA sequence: TGTGCCAGCTCACTATCAGAAGACGCAGTACGGTATCAGCCCCAGCATTTT. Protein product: CASSLSEDAVRYQPQHF.

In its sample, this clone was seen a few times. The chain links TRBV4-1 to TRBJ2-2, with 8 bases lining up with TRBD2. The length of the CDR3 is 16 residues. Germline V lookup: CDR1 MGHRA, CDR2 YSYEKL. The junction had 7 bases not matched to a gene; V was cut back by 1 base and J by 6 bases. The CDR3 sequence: CASSQGLAGYSGELFF. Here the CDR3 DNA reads TGCGCCAGCAGCCAAGGATTAGCGGGGTATTCCGGGGAGCTGTTTTTT.

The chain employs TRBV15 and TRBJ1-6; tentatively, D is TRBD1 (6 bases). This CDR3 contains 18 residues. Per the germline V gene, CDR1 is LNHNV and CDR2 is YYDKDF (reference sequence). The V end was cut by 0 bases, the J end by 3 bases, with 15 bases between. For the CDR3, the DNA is TGTGCCACCAGCAGAGATGTCGACAGGCCTTACTATAATTCACCCCTCCACTTT. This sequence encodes CATSRDVDRPYYNSPLHF.

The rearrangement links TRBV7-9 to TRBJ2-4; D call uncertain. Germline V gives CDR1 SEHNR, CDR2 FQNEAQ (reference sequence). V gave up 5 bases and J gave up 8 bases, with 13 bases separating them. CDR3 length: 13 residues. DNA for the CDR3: TGTGCCAGCAGCCCTCGAACAGTCGACATTCAGTACTTC. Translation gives CASSPRTVDIQYF.

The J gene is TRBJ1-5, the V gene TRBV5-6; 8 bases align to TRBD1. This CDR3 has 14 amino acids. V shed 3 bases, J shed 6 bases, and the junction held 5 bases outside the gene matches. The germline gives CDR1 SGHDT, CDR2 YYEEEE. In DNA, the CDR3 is TGTGCCAGCAGCTCCTGGACAGGGCCTCAGCCCCAGCATTTT. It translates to CASSSWTGPQPQHF.

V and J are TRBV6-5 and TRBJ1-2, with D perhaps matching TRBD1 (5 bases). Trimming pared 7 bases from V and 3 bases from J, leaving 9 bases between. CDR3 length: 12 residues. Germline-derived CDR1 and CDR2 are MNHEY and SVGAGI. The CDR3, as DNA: TGTGCCAGCATGGGGCCTGACTATGGCTACACCTTC. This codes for CASMGPDYGYTF.

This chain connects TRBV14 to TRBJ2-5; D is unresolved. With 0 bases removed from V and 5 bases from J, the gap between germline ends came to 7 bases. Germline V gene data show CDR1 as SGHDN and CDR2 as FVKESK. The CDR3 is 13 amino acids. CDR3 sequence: CASSQEGLETQYF. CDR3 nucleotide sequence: TGTGCCAGCAGCCAAGAAGGGCTGGAGACCCAGTACTTC.

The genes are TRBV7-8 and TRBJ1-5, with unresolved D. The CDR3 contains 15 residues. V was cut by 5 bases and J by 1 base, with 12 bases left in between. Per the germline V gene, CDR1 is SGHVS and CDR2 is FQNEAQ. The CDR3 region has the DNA TGTGCCAGCAGCCCAGACTCTCTCAGCAATCAGCCCCAGCATTTT. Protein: CASSPDSLSNQPQHF.

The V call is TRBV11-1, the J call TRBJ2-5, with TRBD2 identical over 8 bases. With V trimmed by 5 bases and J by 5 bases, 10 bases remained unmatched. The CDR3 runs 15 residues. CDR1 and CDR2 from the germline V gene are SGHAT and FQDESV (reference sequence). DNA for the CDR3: TGTGCCAGCAGCCTACCGACTAGCGTTGGGGAGACCCAGTACTTC. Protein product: CASSLPTSVGETQYF.

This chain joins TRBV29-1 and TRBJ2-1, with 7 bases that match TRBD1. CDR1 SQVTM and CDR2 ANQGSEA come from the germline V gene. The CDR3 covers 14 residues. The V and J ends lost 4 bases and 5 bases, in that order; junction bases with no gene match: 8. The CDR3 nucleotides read TGCAGCGTTGCCGCCGGGACAGCTAACAATGAGCAGTTCTTC. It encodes CSVAAGTANNEQFF.

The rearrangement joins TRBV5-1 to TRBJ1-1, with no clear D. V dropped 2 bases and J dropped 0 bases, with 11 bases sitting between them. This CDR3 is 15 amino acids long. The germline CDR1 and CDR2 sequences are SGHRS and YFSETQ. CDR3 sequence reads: CASSLLVEMNTEAFF. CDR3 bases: TGCGCCAGCAGCTTATTGGTAGAAATGAACACTGAAGCTTTCTTT. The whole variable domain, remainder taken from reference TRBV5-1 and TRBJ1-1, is KAGVTQTPRYLIKTRGQQVTLSCSPISGHRSVSWYQQTPGQGLQFLFEYFSETQRNKGNFPGRFSGRQFSNSRSEMNVSTLELGDSALYLCASSLLVEMNTEAFFGQGTRLTVV.

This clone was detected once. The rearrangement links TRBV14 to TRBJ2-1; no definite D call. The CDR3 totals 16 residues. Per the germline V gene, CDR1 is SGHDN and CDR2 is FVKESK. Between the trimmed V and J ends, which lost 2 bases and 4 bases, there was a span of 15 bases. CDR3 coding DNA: TGTGCCAGCAGCCAACCGTCCGGCACTGCTTACAATGAGCAGTTCTTC. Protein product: CASSQPSGTAYNEQFF.

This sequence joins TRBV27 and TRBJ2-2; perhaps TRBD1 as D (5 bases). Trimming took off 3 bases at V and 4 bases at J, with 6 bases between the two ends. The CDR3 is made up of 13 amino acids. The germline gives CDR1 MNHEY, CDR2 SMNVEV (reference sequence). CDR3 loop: CASSFRATGELFF. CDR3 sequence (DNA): TGTGCCAGCAGTTTCAGGGCCACCGGGGAGCTGTTTTTT.

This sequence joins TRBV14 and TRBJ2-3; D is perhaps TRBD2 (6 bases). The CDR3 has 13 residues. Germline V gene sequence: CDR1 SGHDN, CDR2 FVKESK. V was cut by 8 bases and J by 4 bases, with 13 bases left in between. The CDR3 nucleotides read TGTGCCAGCCGAGGCGGGGCAGCAGATACGCAGTATTTT. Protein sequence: CASRGGAADTQYF. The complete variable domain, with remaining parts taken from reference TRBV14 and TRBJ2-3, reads EAGVTQFPSHSVIEKGQTVTLRCDPISGHDNLYWYRRVMGKEIKFLLHFVKESKQDESGMPNNRFLAERTGGTYSTLKVQPAELEDSGVYFCASRGGAADTQYFGPGTRLTVL.

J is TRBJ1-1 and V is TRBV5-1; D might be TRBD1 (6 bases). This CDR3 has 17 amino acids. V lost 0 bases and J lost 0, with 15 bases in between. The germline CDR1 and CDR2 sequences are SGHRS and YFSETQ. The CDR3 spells CASSLAGHGALNTEAFF. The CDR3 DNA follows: TGCGCCAGCAGCTTGGCGGGACACGGAGCTTTGAACACTGAAGCTTTCTTT.

The CDR3: CASSAQSSSPLHF. As DNA, the CDR3 is TGTGCCAGCAGTGCCCAGAGTAGTTCACCCCTCCACTTT. V usage is TRBV27 and J usage is TRBJ1-6; D is ambiguous. Germline V gene lookup returns CDR1 MNHEY and CDR2 SMNVEV (reference sequence). This CDR3 comprises 13 residues. V was shortened by 5 bases and J by 9 bases, with 11 bases between the two germline ends.

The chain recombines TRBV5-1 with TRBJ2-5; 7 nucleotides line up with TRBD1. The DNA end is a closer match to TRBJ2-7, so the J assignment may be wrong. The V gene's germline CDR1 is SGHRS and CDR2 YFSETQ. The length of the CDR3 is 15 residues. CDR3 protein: CASSFDRESFYEQYF. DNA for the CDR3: TGCGCCAGCAGCTTCGACAGGGAGAGTTTCTACGAGCAGTACTTC.

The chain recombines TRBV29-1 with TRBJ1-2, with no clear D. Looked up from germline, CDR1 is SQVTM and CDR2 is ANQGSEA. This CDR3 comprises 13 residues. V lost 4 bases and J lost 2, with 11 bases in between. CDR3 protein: CSVVFSENYGYTF. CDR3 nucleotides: TGCAGCGTTGTTTTCTCGGAGAACTATGGCTACACCTTC.

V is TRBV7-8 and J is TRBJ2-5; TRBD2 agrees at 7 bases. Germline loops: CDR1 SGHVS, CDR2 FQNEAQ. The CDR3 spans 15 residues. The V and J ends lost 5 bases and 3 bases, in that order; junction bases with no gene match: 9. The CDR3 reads CASSLYLAVKETQYF. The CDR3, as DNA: TGTGCCAGCAGCCTCTACCTAGCGGTCAAAGAGACCCAGTACTTC.

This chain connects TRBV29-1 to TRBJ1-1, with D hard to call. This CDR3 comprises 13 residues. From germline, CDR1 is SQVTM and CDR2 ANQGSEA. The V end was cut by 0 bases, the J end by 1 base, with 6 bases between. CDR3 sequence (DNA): TGCAGCGTTGAAGACCTGGAGAACACTGAAGCTTTCTTT. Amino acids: CSVEDLENTEAFF.

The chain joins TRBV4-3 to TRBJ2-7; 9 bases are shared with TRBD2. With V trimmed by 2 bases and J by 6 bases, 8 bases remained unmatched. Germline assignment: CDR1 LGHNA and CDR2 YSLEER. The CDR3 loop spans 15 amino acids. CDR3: CASSQNWRGGVEQYF. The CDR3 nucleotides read TGCGCCAGCAGCCAAAACTGGCGGGGGGGCGTCGAGCAGTACTTC.

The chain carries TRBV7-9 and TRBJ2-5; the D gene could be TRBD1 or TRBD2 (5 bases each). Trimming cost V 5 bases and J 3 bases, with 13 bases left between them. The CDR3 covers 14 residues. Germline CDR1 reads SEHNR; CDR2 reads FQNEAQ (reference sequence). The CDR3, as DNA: TGTGCCAGCAGCCGCCTGAGGGGAAAAGAGACCCAGTACTTC. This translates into CASSRLRGKETQYF.

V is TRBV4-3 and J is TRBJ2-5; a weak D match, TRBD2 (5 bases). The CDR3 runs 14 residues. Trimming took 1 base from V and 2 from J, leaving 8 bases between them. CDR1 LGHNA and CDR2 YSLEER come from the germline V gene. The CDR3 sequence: CASSQVGGQETQYF. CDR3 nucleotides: TGCGCCAGCAGCCAAGTTGGCGGGCAAGAGACCCAGTACTTC.

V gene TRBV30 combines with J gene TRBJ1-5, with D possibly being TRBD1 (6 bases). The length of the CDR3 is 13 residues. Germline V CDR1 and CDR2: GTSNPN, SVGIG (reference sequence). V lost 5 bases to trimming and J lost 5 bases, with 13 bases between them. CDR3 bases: TGTGCCTGGTCACCAGGGGCGGATCAGCCCCAGCATTTT. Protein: CAWSPGADQPQHF.

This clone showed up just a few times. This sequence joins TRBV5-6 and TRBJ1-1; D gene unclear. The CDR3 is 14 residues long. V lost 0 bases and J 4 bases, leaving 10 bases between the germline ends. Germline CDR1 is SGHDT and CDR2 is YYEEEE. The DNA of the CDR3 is TGTGCCAGCAGCTTGGAATGGGAAGGCACTGAAGCTTTCTTT. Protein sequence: CASSLEWEGTEAFF. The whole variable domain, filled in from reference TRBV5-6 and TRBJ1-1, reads DAGVTQSPTHLIKTRGQQVTLRCSPKSGHDTVSWYQQALGQGPQFIFQYYEEEERQRGNFPDRFSGHQFPNYSSELNVNALLLGDSALYLCASSLEWEGTEAFFGQGTRLTVV.

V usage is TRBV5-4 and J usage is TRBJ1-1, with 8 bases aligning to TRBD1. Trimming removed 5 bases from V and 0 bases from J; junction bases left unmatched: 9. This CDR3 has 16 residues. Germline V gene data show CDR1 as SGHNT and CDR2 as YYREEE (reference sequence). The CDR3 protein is CASRGPRQGMNTEAFF. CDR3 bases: TGTGCCAGCAGAGGTCCGCGACAGGGGATGAACACTGAAGCTTTCTTT.

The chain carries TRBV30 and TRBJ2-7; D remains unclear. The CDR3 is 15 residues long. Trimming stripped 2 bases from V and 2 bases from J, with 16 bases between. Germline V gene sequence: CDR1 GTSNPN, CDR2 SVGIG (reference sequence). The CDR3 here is CAWSPLPKLPYEQYF. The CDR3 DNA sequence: TGTGCCTGGAGTCCCCTCCCCAAGCTTCCCTACGAGCAGTACTTC.